This T cell receptor (beta chain) was profiled in a study of blood T cells in healthy people across ages. On this clonotype itself: Its matching antigen is unknown.

A second about 7 to 11 cycle PCR used barcoded and J-beta primers. There were at least 2.5 million CDR3-containing paired-end reads obtained from each sample. TCRdb processed the 5' RACE reads anew with MiXCR; each CDR3 protein has one entry. The table shows hundreds of thousands of distinct CDR3 sequences, with 49% occurring only once. The ends were cut back, 8 bases at V and 0 bases at J, with 15 bases in the middle. The CDR3 sequence is 15 residues long. The germline V gene encodes CDR1 MDHEN and CDR2 SYDVKM. Study-wide points: Older individuals had lower TCR beta diversity per million T cells (the decline was roughly linear).

The rearrangement joins TRBV28 to TRBJ2-3; possible D gene TRBD2, 6 bases. The sequenced material came from blood. The receptor comes from an older woman in good health. The DNA of the CDR3 is TGTGCCAGCTGCGCATCCGGGACTAGCACAGATACGCAGTATTTT. This translates into CASCASGTSTDTQYF.